This T cell receptor beta chain stems from a study of blood T cells in healthy people across ages. Germline trimming cut 9 bases from V and 1 base from J; bases unmatched to any gene: 10. This CDR3 has 15 residues. Germline CDR1 and CDR2: SGHRS and YFSETQ. PCR was performed a second time for about 6 to 12 cycles using a sample-barcoded 5' primer and a J-beta primer mix. Each cDNA molecule carried a tag from a template-switch adaptor that contained 12 random nucleotides. Each CDR3 protein is one row after TCRdb ran MiXCR on the 5' RACE reads. Among some 1.5 million distinct CDR3 sequences listed, about 42% were seen once. Per sample, a minimum of 6.5 million PBMCs were isolated.

The gene calls are TRBV5-1 and TRBJ2-7; 10 nucleotides match TRBD2. Sequenced sample: blood. The sequence was obtained from a young woman in good health. The CDR3 coding sequence is TGCGCCACCAGTGAATTAGCGGGGGGTTCCTACGAGCAGTACTTC. It yields the protein CATSELAGGSYEQYF.